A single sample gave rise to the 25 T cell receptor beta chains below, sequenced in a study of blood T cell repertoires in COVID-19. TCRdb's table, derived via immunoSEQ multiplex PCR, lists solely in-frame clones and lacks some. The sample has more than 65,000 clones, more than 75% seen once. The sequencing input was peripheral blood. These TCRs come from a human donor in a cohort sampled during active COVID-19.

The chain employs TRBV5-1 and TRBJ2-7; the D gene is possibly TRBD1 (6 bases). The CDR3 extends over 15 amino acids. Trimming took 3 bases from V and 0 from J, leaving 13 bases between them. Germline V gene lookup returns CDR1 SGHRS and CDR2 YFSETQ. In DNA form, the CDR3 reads TGCGCCAGCAGCTACTCCGGGACACGCTCCTACGAGCAGTACTTC. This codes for CASSYSGTRSYEQYF.

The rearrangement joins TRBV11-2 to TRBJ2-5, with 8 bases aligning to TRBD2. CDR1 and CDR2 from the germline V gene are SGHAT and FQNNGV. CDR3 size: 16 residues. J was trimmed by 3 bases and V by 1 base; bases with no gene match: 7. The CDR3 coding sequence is TGTGCCAGCAGCTTAGGTCCGGGACTAGGTAAAGAGACCCAGTACTTC. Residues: CASSLGPGLGKETQYF.

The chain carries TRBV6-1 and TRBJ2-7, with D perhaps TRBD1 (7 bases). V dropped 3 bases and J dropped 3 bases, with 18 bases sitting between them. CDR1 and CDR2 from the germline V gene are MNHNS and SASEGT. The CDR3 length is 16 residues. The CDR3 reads CASSERGDSIVYEQYF. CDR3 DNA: TGTGCCAGCAGTGAGAGGGGGGACAGTATCGTCTACGAGCAGTACTTC.

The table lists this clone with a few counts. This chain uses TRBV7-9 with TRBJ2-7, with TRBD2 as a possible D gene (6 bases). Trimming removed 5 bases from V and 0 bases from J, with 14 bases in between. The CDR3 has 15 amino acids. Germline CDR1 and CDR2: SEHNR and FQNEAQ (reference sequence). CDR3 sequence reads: CASSPNSGFSYEQYF. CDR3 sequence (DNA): TGTGCCAGCAGCCCGAATAGCGGATTCTCCTACGAGCAGTACTTC.

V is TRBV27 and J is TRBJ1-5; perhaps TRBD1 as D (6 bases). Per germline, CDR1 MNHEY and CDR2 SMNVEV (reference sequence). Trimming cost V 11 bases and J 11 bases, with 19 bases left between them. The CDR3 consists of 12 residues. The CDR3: CAGDGGLGSQHF. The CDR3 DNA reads TGTGCCGGCGATGGGGGCCTGGGGTCCCAGCATTTT.

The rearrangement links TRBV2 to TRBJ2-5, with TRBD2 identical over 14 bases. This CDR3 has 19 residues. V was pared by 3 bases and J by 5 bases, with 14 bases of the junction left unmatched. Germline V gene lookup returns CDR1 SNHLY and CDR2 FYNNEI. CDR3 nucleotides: TGTGCCAGCAGTGAGGGGACTAGCGGGAGCAGACTTCGGAAGGAGACCCAGTACTTC. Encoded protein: CASSEGTSGSRLRKETQYF.

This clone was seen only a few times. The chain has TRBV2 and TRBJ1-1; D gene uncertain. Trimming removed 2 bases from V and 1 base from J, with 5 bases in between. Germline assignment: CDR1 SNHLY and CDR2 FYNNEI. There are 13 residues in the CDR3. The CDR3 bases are TGTGCCAGCAGTGAACGGAGGAACACTGAAGCTTTCTTT. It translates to CASSERRNTEAFF.

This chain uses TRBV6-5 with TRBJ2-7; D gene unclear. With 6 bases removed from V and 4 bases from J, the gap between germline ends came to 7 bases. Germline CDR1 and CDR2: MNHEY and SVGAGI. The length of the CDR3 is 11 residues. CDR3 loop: CASSRPYEQYF. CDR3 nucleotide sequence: TGTGCCAGCAGCAGGCCGTACGAGCAGTACTTC.

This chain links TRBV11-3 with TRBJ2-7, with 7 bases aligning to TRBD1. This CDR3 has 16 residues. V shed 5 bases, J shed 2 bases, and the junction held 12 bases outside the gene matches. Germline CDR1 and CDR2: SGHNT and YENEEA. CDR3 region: CASSIPGRDSTYEQYF. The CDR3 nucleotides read TGTGCCAGCAGCATTCCCGGAAGGGACAGTACCTACGAGCAGTACTTC.

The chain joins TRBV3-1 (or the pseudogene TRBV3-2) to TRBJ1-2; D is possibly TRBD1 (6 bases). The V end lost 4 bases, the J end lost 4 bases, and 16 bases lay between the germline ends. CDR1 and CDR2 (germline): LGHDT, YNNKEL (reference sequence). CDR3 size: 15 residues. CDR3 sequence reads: CASSPGGGALYGYTF. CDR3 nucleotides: TGTGCCAGCAGCCCAGGTGGGGGCGCGCTCTATGGCTACACCTTC.

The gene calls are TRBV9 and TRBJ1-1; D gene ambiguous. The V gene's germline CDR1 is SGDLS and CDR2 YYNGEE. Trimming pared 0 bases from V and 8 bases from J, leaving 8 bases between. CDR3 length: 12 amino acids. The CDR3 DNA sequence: TGTGCCAGCAGCGTAGGAGCAGGAGAAGCTTTCTTT. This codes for CASSVGAGEAFF.

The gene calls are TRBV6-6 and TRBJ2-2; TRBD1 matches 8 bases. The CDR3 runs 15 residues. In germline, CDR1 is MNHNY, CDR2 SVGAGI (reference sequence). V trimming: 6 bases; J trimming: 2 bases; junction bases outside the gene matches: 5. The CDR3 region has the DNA TGTGCCAGCAGGAGGACAGGGTTAAACACCGGGGAGCTGTTTTTT. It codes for CASRRTGLNTGELFF.

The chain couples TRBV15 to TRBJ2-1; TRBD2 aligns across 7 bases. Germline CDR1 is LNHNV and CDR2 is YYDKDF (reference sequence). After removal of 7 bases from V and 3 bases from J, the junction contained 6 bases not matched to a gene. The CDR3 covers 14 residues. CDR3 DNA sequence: TGTGCCACCAATACGAGGGAGGGCTACAATGAGCAGTTCTTC. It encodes CATNTREGYNEQFF.

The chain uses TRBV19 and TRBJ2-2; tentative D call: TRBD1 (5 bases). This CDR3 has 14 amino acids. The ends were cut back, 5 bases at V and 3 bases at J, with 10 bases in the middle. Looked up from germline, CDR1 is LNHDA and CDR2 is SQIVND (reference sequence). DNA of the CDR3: TGTGCCAGTAGTTCCAGGGCGGACACCGGGGAGCTGTTTTTT. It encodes CASSSRADTGELFF. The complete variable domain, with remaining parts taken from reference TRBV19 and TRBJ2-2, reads DGGITQSPKYLFRKEGQNVTLSCEQNLNHDAMYWYRQDPGQGLRLIYYSQIVNDFQKGDIAEGYSVSREKKESFPLTVTSAQKNPTAFYLCASSSRADTGELFFGEGSRLTVL.

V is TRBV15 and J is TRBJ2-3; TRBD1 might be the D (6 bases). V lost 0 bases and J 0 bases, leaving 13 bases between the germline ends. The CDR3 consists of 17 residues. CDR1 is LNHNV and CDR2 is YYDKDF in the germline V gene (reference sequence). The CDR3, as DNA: TGTGCCACCAGCAGAGAATATGGGACACTGAGCACAGATACGCAGTATTTT. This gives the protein CATSREYGTLSTDTQYF. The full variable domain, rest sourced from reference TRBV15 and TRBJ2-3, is DAMVIQNPRYQVTQFGKPVTLSCSQTLNHNVMYWYQQKSSQAPKLLFHYYDKDFNNEADTPDNFQSRRPNTSFCFLDIRSPGLGDTAMYLCATSREYGTLSTDTQYFGPGTRLTVL.

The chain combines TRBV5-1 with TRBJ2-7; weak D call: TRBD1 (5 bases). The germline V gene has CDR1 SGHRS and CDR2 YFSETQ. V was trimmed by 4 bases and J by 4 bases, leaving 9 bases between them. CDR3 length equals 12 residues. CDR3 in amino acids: CASSLTEYEQYF. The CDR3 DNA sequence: TGCGCCAGCAGCCTGACAGAGTACGAGCAGTACTTC.

The CDR3 region is CASSPTSGKETQYF. CDR3 in DNA: TGTGCCAGCAGTCCGACTAGCGGGAAGGAGACCCAGTACTTC. The gene calls are TRBV6-1 and TRBJ2-5, with 11 nucleotides matching TRBD2. Germline CDR1 MNHNS, CDR2 SASEGT. J gave up 5 bases and V 5 bases, and 4 bases lay outside the gene matches. The CDR3 runs to 14 residues.

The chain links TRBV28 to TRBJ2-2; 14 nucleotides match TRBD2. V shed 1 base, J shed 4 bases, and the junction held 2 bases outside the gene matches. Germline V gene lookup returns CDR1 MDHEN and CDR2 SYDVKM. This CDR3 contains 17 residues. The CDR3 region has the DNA TGTGCCAGCAGTTTATTGACTAGCGGGAGGGTCACCGGGGAGCTGTTTTTT. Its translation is CASSLLTSGRVTGELFF.

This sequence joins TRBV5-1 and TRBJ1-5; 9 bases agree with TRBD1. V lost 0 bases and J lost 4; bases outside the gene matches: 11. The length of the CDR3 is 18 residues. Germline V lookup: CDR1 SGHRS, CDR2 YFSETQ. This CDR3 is CASSLVLGQGVVNQPQHF. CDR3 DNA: TGCGCCAGCAGCTTGGTGTTGGGACAGGGTGTGGTAAATCAGCCCCAGCATTTT.

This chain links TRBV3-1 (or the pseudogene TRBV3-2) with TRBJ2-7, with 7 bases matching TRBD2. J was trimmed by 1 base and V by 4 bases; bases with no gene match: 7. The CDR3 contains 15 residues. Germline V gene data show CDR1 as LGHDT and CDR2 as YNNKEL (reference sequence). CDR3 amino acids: CASSPRAGWSYEQYF. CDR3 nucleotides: TGTGCCAGCAGCCCCAGAGCGGGATGGTCCTACGAGCAGTACTTC.

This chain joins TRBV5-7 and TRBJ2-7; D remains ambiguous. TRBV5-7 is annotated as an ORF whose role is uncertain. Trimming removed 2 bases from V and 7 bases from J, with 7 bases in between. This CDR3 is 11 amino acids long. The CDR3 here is CASSFDLEQYF. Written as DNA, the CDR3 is TGTGCCAGCAGCTTCGATCTAGAGCAGTACTTC.

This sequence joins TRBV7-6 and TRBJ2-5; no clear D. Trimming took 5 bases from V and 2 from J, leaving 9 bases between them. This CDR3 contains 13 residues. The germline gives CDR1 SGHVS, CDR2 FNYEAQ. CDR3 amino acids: CASSHRGQETQYF. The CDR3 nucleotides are TGTGCCAGCAGCCACCGCGGACAAGAGACCCAGTACTTC.

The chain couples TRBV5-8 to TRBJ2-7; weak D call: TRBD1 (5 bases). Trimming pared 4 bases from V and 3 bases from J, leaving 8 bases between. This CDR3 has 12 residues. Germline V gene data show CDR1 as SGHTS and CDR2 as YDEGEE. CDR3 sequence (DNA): TGTGCCAGCAGCCCTGACAGCTACGAGCAGTACTTC. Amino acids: CASSPDSYEQYF.

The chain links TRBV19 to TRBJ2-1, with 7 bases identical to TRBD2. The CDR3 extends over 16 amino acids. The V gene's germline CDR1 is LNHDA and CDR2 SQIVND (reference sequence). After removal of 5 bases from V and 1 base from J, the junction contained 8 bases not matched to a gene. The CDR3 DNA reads TGTGCCAGTAGTGGCGGTCTAGCGGCATCCTACAATGAGCAGTTCTTC. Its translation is CASSGGLAASYNEQFF. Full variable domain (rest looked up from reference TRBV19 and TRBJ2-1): DGGITQSPKYLFRKEGQNVTLSCEQNLNHDAMYWYRQDPGQGLRLIYYSQIVNDFQKGDIAEGYSVSREKKESFPLTVTSAQKNPTAFYLCASSGGLAASYNEQFFGPGTRLTVL.

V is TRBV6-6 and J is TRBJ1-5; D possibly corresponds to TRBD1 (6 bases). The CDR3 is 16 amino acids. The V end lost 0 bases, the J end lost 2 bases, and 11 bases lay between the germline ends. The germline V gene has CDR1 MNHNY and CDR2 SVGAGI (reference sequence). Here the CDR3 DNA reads TGTGCCAGCAGTTACTCGAAAGGGGGAGGCAATCAGCCCCAGCATTTT. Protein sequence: CASSYSKGGGNQPQHF.